This T cell receptor (beta chain) was recorded in a study of T cell changes during pregnancy in multiple sclerosis. Per the germline V gene, CDR1 is SNHLY and CDR2 is FYNNEI. V lost 5 bases to trimming and J lost 0 bases, with 17 bases between them. The CDR3 is 17 amino acids. Here immunoSEQ multiplex PCR was the method, and the copy in TCRdb shows in-frame clones only, minus some. The profile shows 20,000 to 25,000 clones, about 90% of them singletons. The receptor comes from a female donor with multiple sclerosis, enrolled in a pregnancy study. The specimen was CD8+ T cells from peripheral blood mononuclear cells, collected after pregnancy. This chain links TRBV2 with TRBJ1-5; D is unclear. CDR3 loop: CASSFPLSGISNQPQHF. CDR3 in DNA: TGTGCCAGCAGTTTCCCCCTATCGGGAATTAGCAATCAGCCCCAGCATTTT. The variable domain in full, with the rest retrieved from reference TRBV2 and TRBJ1-5, is EPEVTQTPSHQVTQMGQEVILRCVPISNHLYFYWYRQILGQKVEFLVSFYNNEISEKSEIFDDQFSVERPDGSNFTLKIRSTKLEDSAMYFCASSFPLSGISNQPQHFGDGTRLSIL.